One T cell receptor (beta chain) is described in this entry. Its cognate antigen is unknown. These data are taken from a study of T cell repertoires in cytomegalovirus infection. About the research overall: Evidence of both CMV infection and a matching HLA type came from public TCR beta signatures.

V gave up 5 bases and J gave up 4 bases, with 13 bases separating them. The CDR3 consists of 14 residues. Germline-derived CDR1 and CDR2 are SEHNR and FQNEAQ (reference sequence). One entry per CDR3 protein results from TCRdb running MiXCR on the reads. The sample shows hundreds of thousands of distinct CDR3 sequences, under 55% of them seen only once. Notes on the study in general: Summed frequency of shared TCR beta families picked out CMV carriers who also had the relevant HLA.

The chain combines TRBV7-9 with TRBJ2-3; the D gene is possibly TRBD1 (5 bases). The sequence came from a human donor in good health (CMV status not recorded). Some clones in this sample may be carry-over from other donors' samples. The input for sequencing was cultured PBMCs, taken from culture after CMV antigen stimulation. CDR3 sequence: CASSTQGDADTQYF. CDR3 nucleotides: TGTGCCAGCAGCACCCAAGGGGATGCAGATACGCAGTATTTT.